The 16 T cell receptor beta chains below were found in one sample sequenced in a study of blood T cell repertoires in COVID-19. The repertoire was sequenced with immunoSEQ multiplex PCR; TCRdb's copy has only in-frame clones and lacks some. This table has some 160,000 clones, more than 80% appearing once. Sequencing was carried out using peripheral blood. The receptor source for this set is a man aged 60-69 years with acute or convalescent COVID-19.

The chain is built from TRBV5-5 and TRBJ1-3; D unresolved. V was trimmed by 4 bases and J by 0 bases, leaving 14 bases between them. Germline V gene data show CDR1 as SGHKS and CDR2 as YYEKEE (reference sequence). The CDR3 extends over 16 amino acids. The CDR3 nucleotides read TGTGCCAGCAGCCAGAAGGATCGGGGCTCTGGAAACACCATATATTTT. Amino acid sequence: CASSQKDRGSGNTIYF.

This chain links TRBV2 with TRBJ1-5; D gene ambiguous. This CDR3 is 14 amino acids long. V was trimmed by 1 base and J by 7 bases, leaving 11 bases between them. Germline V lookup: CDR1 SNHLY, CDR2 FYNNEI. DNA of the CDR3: TGTGCCAGCAGTGAAGTTAAAGGGAGCCAGCCCCAGCATTTT. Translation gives CASSEVKGSQPQHF. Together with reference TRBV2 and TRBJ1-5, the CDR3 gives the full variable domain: EPEVTQTPSHQVTQMGQEVILRCVPISNHLYFYWYRQILGQKVEFLVSFYNNEISEKSEIFDDQFSVERPDGSNFTLKIRSTKLEDSAMYFCASSEVKGSQPQHFGDGTRLSIL.

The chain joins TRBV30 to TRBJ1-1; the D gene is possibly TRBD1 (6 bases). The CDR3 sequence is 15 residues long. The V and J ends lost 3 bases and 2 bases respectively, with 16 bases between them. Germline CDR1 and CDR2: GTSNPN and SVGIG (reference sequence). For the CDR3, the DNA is TGTGCCTGGAGCGCTCTGGACAGCATTAACACTGAAGCTTTCTTT. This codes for CAWSALDSINTEAFF.

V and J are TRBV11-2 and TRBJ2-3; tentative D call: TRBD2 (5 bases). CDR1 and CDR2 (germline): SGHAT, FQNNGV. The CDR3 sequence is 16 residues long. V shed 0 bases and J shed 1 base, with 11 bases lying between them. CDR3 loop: CASSLDRMGGTDTQYF. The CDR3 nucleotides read TGTGCCAGCAGCTTAGATCGTATGGGAGGCACAGATACGCAGTATTTT.

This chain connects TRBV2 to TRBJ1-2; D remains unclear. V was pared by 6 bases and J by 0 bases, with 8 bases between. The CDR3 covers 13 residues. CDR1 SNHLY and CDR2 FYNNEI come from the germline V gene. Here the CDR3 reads CASSLAPNYGYTF. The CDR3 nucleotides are TGTGCCAGCAGCCTAGCCCCTAACTATGGCTACACCTTC.

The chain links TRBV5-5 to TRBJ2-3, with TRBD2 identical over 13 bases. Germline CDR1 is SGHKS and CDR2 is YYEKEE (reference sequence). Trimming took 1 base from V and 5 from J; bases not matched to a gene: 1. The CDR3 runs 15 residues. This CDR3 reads CASSLTSGGGDTQYF. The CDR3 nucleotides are TGTGCCAGCAGCTTGACTAGCGGGGGGGGAGATACGCAGTATTTT.

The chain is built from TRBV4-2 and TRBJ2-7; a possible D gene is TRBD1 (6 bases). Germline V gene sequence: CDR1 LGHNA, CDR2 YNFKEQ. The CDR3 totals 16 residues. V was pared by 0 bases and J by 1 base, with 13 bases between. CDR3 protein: CASSQEGHTVSYEQYF. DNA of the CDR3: TGTGCCAGCAGCCAAGAGGGACATACCGTTTCCTACGAGCAGTACTTC.

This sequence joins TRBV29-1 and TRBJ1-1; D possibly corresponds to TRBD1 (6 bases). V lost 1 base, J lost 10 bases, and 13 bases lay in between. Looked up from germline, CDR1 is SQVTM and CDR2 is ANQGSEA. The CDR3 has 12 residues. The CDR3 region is CSVEGVVGGAFF. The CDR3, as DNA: TGCAGCGTTGAAGGAGTGGTAGGGGGAGCTTTCTTT.

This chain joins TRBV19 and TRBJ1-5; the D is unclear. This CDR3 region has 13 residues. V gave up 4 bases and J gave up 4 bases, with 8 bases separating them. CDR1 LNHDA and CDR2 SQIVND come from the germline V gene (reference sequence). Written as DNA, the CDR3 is TGTGCCAGTAGTACCCAAACTAATCAGCCCCAGCATTTT. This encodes CASSTQTNQPQHF. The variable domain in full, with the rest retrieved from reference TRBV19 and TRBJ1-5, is DGGITQSPKYLFRKEGQNVTLSCEQNLNHDAMYWYRQDPGQGLRLIYYSQIVNDFQKGDIAEGYSVSREKKESFPLTVTSAQKNPTAFYLCASSTQTNQPQHFGDGTRLSIL.

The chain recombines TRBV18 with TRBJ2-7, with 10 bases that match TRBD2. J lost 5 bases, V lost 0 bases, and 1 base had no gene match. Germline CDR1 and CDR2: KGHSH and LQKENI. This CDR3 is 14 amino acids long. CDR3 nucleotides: TGTGCCAGCTCACCACCCGGACTAGCGGACGAGCAGTACTTC. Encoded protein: CASSPPGLADEQYF.

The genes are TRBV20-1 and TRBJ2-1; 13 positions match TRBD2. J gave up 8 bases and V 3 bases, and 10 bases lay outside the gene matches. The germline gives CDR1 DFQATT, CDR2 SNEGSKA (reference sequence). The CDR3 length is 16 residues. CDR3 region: CSASPRLAGGRDEQFF. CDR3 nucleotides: TGCAGTGCTAGTCCCAGACTAGCGGGGGGCCGCGATGAGCAGTTCTTC.

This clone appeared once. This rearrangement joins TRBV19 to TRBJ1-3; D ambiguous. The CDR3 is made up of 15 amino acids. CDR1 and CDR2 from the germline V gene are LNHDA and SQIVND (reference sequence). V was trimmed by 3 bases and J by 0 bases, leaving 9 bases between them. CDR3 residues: CASSILPSSGNTIYF. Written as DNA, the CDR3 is TGTGCCAGTAGTATTCTACCGAGCTCTGGAAACACCATATATTTT.

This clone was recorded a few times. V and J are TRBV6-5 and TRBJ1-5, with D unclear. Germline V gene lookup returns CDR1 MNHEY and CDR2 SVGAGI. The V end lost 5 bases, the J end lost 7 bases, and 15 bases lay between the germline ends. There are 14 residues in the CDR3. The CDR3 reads CASSPGPAAQPQHF. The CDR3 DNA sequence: TGTGCCAGCAGTCCTGGGCCTGCCGCGCAGCCCCAGCATTTT.

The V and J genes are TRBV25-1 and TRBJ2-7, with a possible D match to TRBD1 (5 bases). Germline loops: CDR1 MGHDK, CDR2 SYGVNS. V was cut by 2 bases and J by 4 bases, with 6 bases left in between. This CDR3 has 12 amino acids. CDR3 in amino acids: CASSEQGYEQYF. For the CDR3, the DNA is TGTGCCAGCAGTGAACAGGGTTACGAGCAGTACTTC.

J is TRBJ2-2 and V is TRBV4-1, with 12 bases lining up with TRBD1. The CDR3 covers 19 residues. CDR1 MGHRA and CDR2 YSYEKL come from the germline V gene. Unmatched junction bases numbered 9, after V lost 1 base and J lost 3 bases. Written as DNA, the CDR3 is TGCGCCAGCAGCCAAGGCCGCCGGGACAGGGGGCCTGACACCGGGGAGCTGTTTTTT. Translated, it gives CASSQGRRDRGPDTGELFF.

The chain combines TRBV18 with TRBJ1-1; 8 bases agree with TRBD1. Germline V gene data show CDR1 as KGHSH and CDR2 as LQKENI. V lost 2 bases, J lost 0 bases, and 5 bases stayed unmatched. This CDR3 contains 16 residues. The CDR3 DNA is TGTGCCAGCTCACCATTGGACAGGGCCTTGAACACTGAAGCTTTCTTT. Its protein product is CASSPLDRALNTEAFF.